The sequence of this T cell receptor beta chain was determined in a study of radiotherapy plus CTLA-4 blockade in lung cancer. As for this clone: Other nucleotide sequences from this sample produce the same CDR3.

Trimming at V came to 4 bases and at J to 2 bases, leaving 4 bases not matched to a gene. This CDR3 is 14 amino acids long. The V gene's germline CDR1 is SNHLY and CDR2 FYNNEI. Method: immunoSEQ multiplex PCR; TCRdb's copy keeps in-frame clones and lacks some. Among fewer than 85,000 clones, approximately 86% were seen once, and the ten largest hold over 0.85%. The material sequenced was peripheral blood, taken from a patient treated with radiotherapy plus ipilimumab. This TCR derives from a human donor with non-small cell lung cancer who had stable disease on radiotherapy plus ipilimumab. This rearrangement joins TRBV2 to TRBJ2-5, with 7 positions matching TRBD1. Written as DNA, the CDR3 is TGTGCCAGCAGTGGGTCAGGGGGACAAGAGACCCAGTACTTC. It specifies CASSGSGGQETQYF.